This T cell receptor beta chain was sequenced in a study of cytomegalovirus exposure and HLA in healthy donors. Study-level points and caveats: High sensitivity and specificity were reportedly achieved when the classifier diagnosed cytomegalovirus status. The tendency of first-cohort TCR clusters to co-occur in the 120 or so validation repertoires was the finding of a later analysis. There were a few CMV-associated chains whose specificity for CMV antigens was confirmed in vitro. The listing of 150 to 200 TCR beta chains classed them as cytomegalovirus-associated.

Comment on this clone: Its target is unknown.

TCRdb keeps only in-frame clones here, not all; method: immunoSEQ multiplex PCR. The data hold 130,000 to 150,000 clones, with approximately 90% observed a single time. The sequence derives from a man younger than 30 in good health and CMV-seronegative. Sequencing was performed on PBMCs.

The CDR3 nucleotides are TGTGCCAGCAGCTCGTCACAGGGGGCATTAACCGGGGAGCTGTTTTTT. Protein sequence: CASSSSQGALTGELFF. V is TRBV5-4 and J is TRBJ2-2, with 9 bases matching TRBD1. From germline, CDR1 is SGHNT and CDR2 YYREEE (reference sequence). With V trimmed by 3 bases and J by 5 bases, 8 bases remained unmatched. CDR3 size: 16 residues.